The clone carrying this T cell receptor beta chain was recorded only once. Its target is unknown. This sample was included in a study of vaccination effects on CD4 cells after COVID-19. Having been cultured for ten to eleven days, the cells underwent CD4+ T cell isolation. This person's SARS-CoV-2 infection, confirmed by PCR, occurred between March and December 2020. Two-dose vaccination with either BNT162b2 or mRNA-1273 was given to the participants. It was on days 3 and 7 that half the medium was replaced with IL-2 medium. Some clones are missing from TCRdb's copy, which holds only in-frame ones; the method was immunoSEQ multiplex PCR. The sample comprises some 50,000 clones, around three quarters of which are singletons, and 5% to 6.5% rests with the top ten. Study results and caveats: Clones arising from infection and from vaccination showed marked clonal contraction late after vaccination.

Sequenced here: CD4+ T cells from PBMCs cultured without peptide, sampled after COVID-19 vaccination. This TCR was sampled from a human donor who had a prior SARS-CoV-2 infection.

The CDR3 DNA reads as TGTGCCAGCAGCCTCACTAGCGGGGGGCTCAACACCGGGGAGCTGTTTTTT. This sequence encodes CASSLTSGGLNTGELFF. V and J are TRBV7-2 and TRBJ2-2; 12 bases are shared with TRBD2. The ends lost 5 bases at V and 2 bases at J; junction bases unmatched: 6. CDR1 and CDR2 (germline): SGHTA, FQGNSA. CDR3 length equals 17 residues.